One T cell receptor (beta chain) is described in this entry. Building the TCR beta libraries relied on iRepertoire HTBI primers, and CDR3 regions underwent Arm-PCR. MiXCR was run by TCRdb on the multiplex PCR reads, yielding one entry per CDR3 protein. Of roughly 450,000 distinct CDR3 sequences listed, 20% to 30% were seen once; the top ten hold over 25%. These data are taken from a study of regulatory T cells in long-lasting Graves disease. Stated time point: persistent/refractory GD, antithyroid drugs over 5 years with positive TRAb. With RNA extracted from PBMCs as input, the TCR library was made. The receptor was isolated from a female donor with Graves disease. The sample was peripheral blood mononuclear cells (PBMCs), taken when the disease was refractory, from a patient treated with antithyroid drugs.

This CDR3 is CASSVGYRTGGLTGELFF. CDR3 DNA sequence: TGCGCCAGCAGCGTGGGTTATCGGACAGGGGGCCTTACCGGGGAGCTGTTTTTT. The chain combines TRBV5-1 with TRBJ2-2; TRBD1 matches at 11 bases. The CDR3 loop spans 18 amino acids. Germline V gene data show CDR1 as SGHRS and CDR2 as YFSETQ. The V gene end was trimmed by 4 bases and the J gene end by 5 bases; junction bases not matched to a gene: 13.